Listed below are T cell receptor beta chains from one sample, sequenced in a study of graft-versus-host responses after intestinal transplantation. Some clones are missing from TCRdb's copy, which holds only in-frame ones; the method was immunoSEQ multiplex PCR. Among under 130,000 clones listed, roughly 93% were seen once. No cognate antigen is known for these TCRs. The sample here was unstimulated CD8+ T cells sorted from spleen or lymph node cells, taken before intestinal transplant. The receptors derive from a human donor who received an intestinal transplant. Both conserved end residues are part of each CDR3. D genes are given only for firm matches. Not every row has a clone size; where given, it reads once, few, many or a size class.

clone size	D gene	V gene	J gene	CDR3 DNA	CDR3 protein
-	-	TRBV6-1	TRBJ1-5	TGTGCCAGCAGTGAAGCGGGGAGCAATCAGCCCCAGCATTTT	CASSEAGSNQPQHF
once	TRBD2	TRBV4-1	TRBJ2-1	TGCGCCAGCAGCCACGCCGGAACGGGCGGGGGGTATGAGCAGTTCTTC	CASSHAGTGGGYEQFF
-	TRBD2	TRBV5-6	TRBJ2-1	TGTGCCAGCAAACCTGTGGGCGGGGGGGTCTACAATGAGCAGTTCTTC	CASKPVGGGVYNEQFF
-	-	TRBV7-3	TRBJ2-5	TGTGCCAGCAGCCCGTCGGCCCTCAGTCAAGAGACCCAGTACTTC	CASSPSALSQETQYF
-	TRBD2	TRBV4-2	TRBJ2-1	TGTGCCAGCACCAGCGGGGGGGGATACAATGAGCAGTTCTTC	CASTSGGGYNEQFF
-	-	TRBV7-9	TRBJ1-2	TGTGCCAGCAGCTTAGAGGACAGCCACTACTATGGCTACACCTTC	CASSLEDSHYYGYTF
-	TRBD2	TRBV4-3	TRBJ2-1	TGCGCCAGCAGCCAAAGACTAGCGGGGGGGCTGGACAAGTTCTTC	CASSQRLAGGLDKFF
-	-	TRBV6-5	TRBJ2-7	TGTGCCAGCAGTTCCGGACAATTCGAGCAGTACTTC	CASSSGQFEQYF
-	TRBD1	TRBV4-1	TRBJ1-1	TGCGCCAGCAGCCAGAGACAGGGCCAGAACACTGAAGCTTTCTTT	CASSQRQGQNTEAFF
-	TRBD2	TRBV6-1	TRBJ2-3	TGTGCCAGCAGTGAAGCAGGTACTAGCGGCACAGATACGCAGTATTTT	CASSEAGTSGTDTQYF
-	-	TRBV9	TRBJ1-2	TGTGCCAGCAGCGCGACGGAACCCTATGGCTACACCTTC	CASSATEPYGYTF
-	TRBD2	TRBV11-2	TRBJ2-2	TGTGCCACCTGGACTAGCGCGAACACCGGGGAGCTGTTTTTT	CATWTSANTGELFF
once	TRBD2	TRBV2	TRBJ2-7	TGTGCCAGCAGTGAAGCGCGGGGGGGGCGGTACGAGCAGTACTTC	CASSEARGGRYEQYF
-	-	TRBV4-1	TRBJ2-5	TGCGCCAGCAGCCAAGATCCAGGGACTGAGACCCAGTACTTC	CASSQDPGTETQYF
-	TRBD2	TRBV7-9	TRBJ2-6	TGTGCCAGCATAGCGGGGGGTGCTGGGGCCAACGTCCTGACTTTC	CASIAGGAGANVLTF
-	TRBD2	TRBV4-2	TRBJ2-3	TGTGCCAGCAGCCAAATAGCTAGCGGGGGGGTTGTAGCAGATACGCAGTATTTT	CASSQIASGGVVADTQYF
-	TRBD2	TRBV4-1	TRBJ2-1	TGCGCCAGCAGCCATTCCGGGACTAGCGAATACTACAATGAGCAGTTCTTC	CASSHSGTSEYYNEQFF
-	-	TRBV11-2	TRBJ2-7	TGTGCCAGCAGCTTCGGGGCTGGCCCTTACGAGCAGTACTTC	CASSFGAGPYEQYF
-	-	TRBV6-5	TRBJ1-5	TGTGCCAGCAGGCGTCAGGGTCGTTTTTCGCCCCAGCATTTT	CASRRQGRFSPQHF
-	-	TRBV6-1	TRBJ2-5	TGTGCCAGCAGTGAAGCGATGGGATTGGGCCAGGGGGGAGTAGAGACCCAGTACTTC	CASSEAMGLGQGGVETQYF
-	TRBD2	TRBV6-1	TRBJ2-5	TGTGCCAGCAGTGAGTTAATTAGCGGGGACCAAGAGACCCAGTACTTC	CASSELISGDQETQYF
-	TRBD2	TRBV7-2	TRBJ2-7	TGTGCCAGCAGCTTCGGGACTATCTACGAGCAGTACTTC	CASSFGTIYEQYF
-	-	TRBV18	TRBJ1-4	TGTGCCAGCTCACCATTTCAGACGTATAATGAAAAACTGTTTTTT	CASSPFQTYNEKLFF
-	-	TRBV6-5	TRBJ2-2	TGTGCCAGCAGTACCCGACCCGGAGGGGAGCTGTTTTTT	CASSTRPGGELFF
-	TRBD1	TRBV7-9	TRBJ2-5	TGTGCCAGCAGCTCCCCGGACAGGGGCGGGGAGACCCAGTACTTC	CASSSPDRGGETQYF
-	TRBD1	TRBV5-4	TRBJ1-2	TGTGCCAGCAGCTTGCAGGGGGCCCTAGGCTATGGCTACACCTTC	CASSLQGALGYGYTF
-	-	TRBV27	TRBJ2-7	TGTGCCAGCGGCGATACGACCACCCCGGACGAGCAGTACTTC	CASGDTTTPDEQYF
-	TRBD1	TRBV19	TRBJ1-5	TGTGCCAGTAGTATGTTCGATGGGACAGGGGGCAGGCAGCCCCAGCATTTT	CASSMFDGTGGRQPQHF
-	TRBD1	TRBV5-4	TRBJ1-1	TGTGCCAGCAGCATAACCGGGACAGGGGCTACTGAAGCTTTCTTT	CASSITGTGATEAFF
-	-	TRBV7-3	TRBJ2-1	TGTGCCAGCAGCTTAAATGAGTATGAGCAGTTCTTC	CASSLNEYEQFF
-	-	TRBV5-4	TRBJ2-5	TGTGCCAGCAGCTCGGGGGAGGACCTGTCGACCCAGTACTTC	CASSSGEDLSTQYF
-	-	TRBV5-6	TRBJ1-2	TGTGCCAGCAGCTTGGCCGCAAGACCTACTGACTATGGCTACACCTTC	CASSLAARPTDYGYTF
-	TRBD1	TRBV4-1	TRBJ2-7	TGCGCCAGCAGCCAAACGACAGGGACCCCCTACGAGCAGTACTTC	CASSQTTGTPYEQYF
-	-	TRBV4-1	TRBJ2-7	TGCGCCAGCAGCCAAGGCTTGACCTCGGGCTACGAGCAGTACTTC	CASSQGLTSGYEQYF
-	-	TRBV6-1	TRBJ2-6	TGTGCCAGCAGTGATAAGCTCTCTGGGGCCAACGTCCTGACTTTC	CASSDKLSGANVLTF
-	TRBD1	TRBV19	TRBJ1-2	TGTGCCAGTTACCTGGGACAGGGGTATGGCTACACCTTC	CASYLGQGYGYTF
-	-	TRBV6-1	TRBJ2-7	TGTGCCAGTGACTACGAGCAGTACTTC	CASDYEQYF
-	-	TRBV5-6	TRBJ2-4	TGTGCCAGCAGCTTGGCCTCGCAGGGTCGGAACATTCAGTACTTC	CASSLASQGRNIQYF
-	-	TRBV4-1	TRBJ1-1	TGCGCCAGCAGCCAATTTGACGCGGGGGACACTGAAGCTTTCTTT	CASSQFDAGDTEAFF
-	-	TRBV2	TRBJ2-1	TGTGCCAGCAGGACGACCTACAATGAGCAGTTCTTC	CASRTTYNEQFF
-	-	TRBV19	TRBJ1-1	TGTGCCAGTACCACCACCGGTGGGCGGGGCACTGAAGCTTTCTTT	CASTTTGGRGTEAFF
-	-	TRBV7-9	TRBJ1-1	TGTGCCAGCAGCTCGACGGCTTTCTTT	CASSSTAFF
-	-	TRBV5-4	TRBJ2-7	TGTGCCAGCAGCTTGACAGGGCGGGAGCAGTACTTC	CASSLTGREQYF
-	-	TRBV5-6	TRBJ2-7	TGTGCCAGCAGCTTTGGGACCGGGGTGGGGGAGCAGTACTTC	CASSFGTGVGEQYF
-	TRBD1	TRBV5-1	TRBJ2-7	TGCGCCAGCAGCCCACCCGGGACAGGGGGTGACGAGCAGTACTTC	CASSPPGTGGDEQYF
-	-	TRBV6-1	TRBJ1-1	TGTGCCAGCAGTGAAGGCACAGGGTTGAACACTGAAGCTTTCTTT	CASSEGTGLNTEAFF
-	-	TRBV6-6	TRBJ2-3	TGTGCCAGCAGTTACTTGGACGATTCAGATACGCAGTATTTT	CASSYLDDSDTQYF
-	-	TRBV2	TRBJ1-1	TGTGCCAGCAGAGCGGACAGCCTTATGGACACTGAAGCTTTCTTT	CASRADSLMDTEAFF
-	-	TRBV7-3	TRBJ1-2	TGTGCCAGCAGCCCCAGCTTCGGGACCCCTAACTACACCTTC	CASSPSFGTPNYTF
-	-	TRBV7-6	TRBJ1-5	TGTGCCAGCAGCTTAGGTAGTTATAGCAATCAGCCCCAGCATTTT	CASSLGSYSNQPQHF
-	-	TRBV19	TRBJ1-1	TGTGCCAGTAGTACTGGGATGAACACTGAAGCTTTCTTT	CASSTGMNTEAFF
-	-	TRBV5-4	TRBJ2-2	TGTGCCAGCAGCGGAGGGCTAGAGGACAGCCTCGGAGGGGAGCTGTTTTTT	CASSGGLEDSLGGELFF
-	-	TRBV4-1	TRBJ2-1	TGCGCCAGCAGCCAAAGCAATGAGCAGTTCTTC	CASSQSNEQFF
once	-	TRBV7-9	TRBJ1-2	TGTGCCAGCAGCCTGCCCAGGGCCTTGGACTACACCTTC	CASSLPRALDYTF
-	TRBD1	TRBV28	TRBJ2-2	TGTGCCAGCAGTCCAGACAGGGGATGGTCGAGCACCGGGGAGCTGTTTTTT	CASSPDRGWSSTGELFF
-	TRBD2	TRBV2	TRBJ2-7	TGTGCCAGCAGTGATTCTGTTAGCGGGAGCGCCTACGAGCAGTACTTC	CASSDSVSGSAYEQYF
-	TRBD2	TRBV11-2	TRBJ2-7	TGTGCCAGCAGCTTCTGGACTAGCGCTCCTCACCCGAGCTCCTACGAGCAGTACTTC	CASSFWTSAPHPSSYEQYF
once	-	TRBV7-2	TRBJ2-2	TGTGCCAGCAACAACGAGCTAGATTGGGGCACCGGGGAGCTGTTTTTT	CASNNELDWGTGELFF
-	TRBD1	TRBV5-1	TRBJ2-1	TGCGCCAGCAGCTCGGGACAGGGGGGGAATGAGCAGTTCTTC	CASSSGQGGNEQFF
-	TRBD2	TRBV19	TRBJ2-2	TGTGCCAGTAGTTCGGGACTAGCGGGGTTGCTCGGGGAGCTGTTTTTT	CASSSGLAGLLGELFF